This T cell receptor beta chain was recovered during a study of early T cells in non-severe SARS-CoV-2 infection. This clonotype was counted at least ten times. Germline V lookup: CDR1 DFQATT, CDR2 SNEGSKA (reference sequence). J lost 0 bases, V lost 5 bases, and 9 bases had no gene match. The CDR3 runs 15 residues. The library protocol tagged individual cDNA molecules with unique molecular identifiers. TCRdb redid the calling of the 5' RACE reads with MiXCR, one entry per CDR3 protein. The sample shows about 48,000 distinct CDR3 sequences, 7% to 8% of them seen only once. V gene TRBV20-1 combines with J gene TRBJ1-1; 7 bases line up with TRBD1. The receptor was derived from an adult who was a healthcare worker with PCR-confirmed SARS-CoV-2 infection or an uninfected control (not recorded which). Sample: whole blood. The CDR3 nucleotides are TGCAGTGCTTCCCGGGACAGCTACGTGAACACTGAAGCTTTCTTT. It is translated as CSASRDSYVNTEAFF.